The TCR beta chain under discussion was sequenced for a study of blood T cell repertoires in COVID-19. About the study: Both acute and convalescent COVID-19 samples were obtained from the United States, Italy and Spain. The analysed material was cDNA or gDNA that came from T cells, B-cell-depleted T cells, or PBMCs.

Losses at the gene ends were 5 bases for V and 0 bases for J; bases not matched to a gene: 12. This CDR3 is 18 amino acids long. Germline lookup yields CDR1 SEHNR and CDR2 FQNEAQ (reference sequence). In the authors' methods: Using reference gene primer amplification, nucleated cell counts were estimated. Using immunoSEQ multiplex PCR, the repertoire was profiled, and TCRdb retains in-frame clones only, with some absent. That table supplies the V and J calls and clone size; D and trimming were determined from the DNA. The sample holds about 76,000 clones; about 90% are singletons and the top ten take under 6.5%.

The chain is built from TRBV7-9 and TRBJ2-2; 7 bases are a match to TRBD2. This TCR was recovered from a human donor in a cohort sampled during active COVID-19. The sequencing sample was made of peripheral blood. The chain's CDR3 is CASSLWAGVTANTGELFF. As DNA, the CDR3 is TGTGCCAGCAGCCTCTGGGCGGGGGTCACCGCGAACACCGGGGAGCTGTTTTTT.